The 10 T cell receptor beta chains below come from one sample, sequenced in a study of blood T cell repertoires in COVID-19. Only in-frame clones appear in the TCRdb table, and some are missing; sequencing was by immunoSEQ multiplex PCR. The sample consists of roughly 55,000 clones, about 87% of them appearing once. What was sequenced was peripheral blood. The source of these receptors is a man aged 60 to 69 with active or convalescent COVID-19.

The chain uses TRBV2 and TRBJ1-5; TRBD1 aligns across 10 bases. Trimming removed 4 bases from V and 4 bases from J; junction bases left unmatched: 4. The CDR3 is 15 residues long. The germline gives CDR1 SNHLY, CDR2 FYNNEI. Here the CDR3 reads CASSVDRGMNQPQHF. The CDR3, as DNA: TGTGCCAGCAGTGTGGACAGGGGGATGAATCAGCCCCAGCATTTT.

V usage is TRBV7-2 and J usage is TRBJ1-6; D possibly corresponds to TRBD1 (6 bases). Germline V lookup: CDR1 SGHTA, CDR2 FQGNSA. This CDR3 comprises 14 residues. V was pared by 5 bases and J by 5 bases, with 10 bases between. CDR3 coding DNA: TGTGCCAGCAGCATACAGGGTCATAATTCACCCCTCCACTTT. Protein: CASSIQGHNSPLHF.

This sequence joins TRBV11-2 and TRBJ2-1; maybe TRBD1 (7 bases). Germline V gene data show CDR1 as SGHAT and CDR2 as FQNNGV. The CDR3 length is 14 residues. Trimming cost V 0 bases and J 9 bases, with 12 bases left between them. CDR3 protein: CASSLDRGRGEQFF. Here the CDR3 DNA reads TGTGCCAGCAGCTTAGATAGGGGGCGGGGTGAGCAGTTCTTC.

The CDR3 protein is CASRRDRGIAGELFF. The CDR3 DNA reads as TGTGCCAGCCGCAGAGACAGGGGGATTGCCGGGGAGCTGTTTTTT. This chain joins TRBV27 and TRBJ2-2, with 9 bases lining up with TRBD1. This CDR3 is 15 amino acids long. Losses at the gene ends were 8 bases for V and 6 bases for J; bases not matched to a gene: 10. The germline CDR1 and CDR2 sequences are MNHEY and SMNVEV (reference sequence).

The V call is TRBV12-3 or TRBV12-4, the J call TRBJ1-1, with TRBD1 matching over 7 bases. The CDR3 totals 13 residues. V dropped 5 bases and J dropped 8; count of bases not matched to a gene: 8. CDR3 DNA: TGTGCCAGCAGTGTAACAGGGGCCTTGGAAGCTTTCTTT. This sequence encodes CASSVTGALEAFF.

The chain combines TRBV7-3 with TRBJ1-1; TRBD1 matches at 9 bases. Germline CDR1 and CDR2: SGHTA and FQGTGA. The J segment lost 10 bases and the V segment lost 5 bases, leaving 11 bases of the junction unmatched. The CDR3 has 14 amino acids. The CDR3 region has the DNA TGTGCCAGCAGCAACCTATTGGACAGGGGATCAGCTTTCTTT. Its protein product is CASSNLLDRGSAFF.

The chain links TRBV29-1 to TRBJ1-3; 7 nucleotides align to TRBD1. Looked up from germline, CDR1 is SQVTM and CDR2 is ANQGSEA. After removal of 7 bases from V and 4 bases from J, the junction contained 10 bases not matched to a gene. The CDR3 spans 14 residues. CDR3 nucleotides: TGCAGCGGCTATACAGGGGTAACGGGAAACACCATATATTTT. Translation: CSGYTGVTGNTIYF.

This clone appeared a single time. The chain has TRBV2 and TRBJ1-5; 8 nucleotides line up with TRBD1. Germline lookup yields CDR1 SNHLY and CDR2 FYNNEI. V was pared by 5 bases and J by 3 bases, with 6 bases of the junction left unmatched. CDR3 length: 15 amino acids. The CDR3 region is CASSQDRVDNQPQHF. The CDR3 bases are TGTGCCAGCAGTCAGGACAGGGTTGACAATCAGCCCCAGCATTTT.

The gene calls are TRBV2 and TRBJ1-1; D is possibly TRBD1 (5 bases). The CDR3 length is 13 residues. Germline CDR1 and CDR2: SNHLY and FYNNEI. Trimming removed 4 bases at V and 1 base at J, with 7 bases between. Written as DNA, the CDR3 is TGTGCCAGCAGTGGGCAGGGGAACACTGAAGCTTTCTTT. Translated, it gives CASSGQGNTEAFF. Drawing the rest from reference TRBV2 and TRBJ1-1, the complete variable domain is EPEVTQTPSHQVTQMGQEVILRCVPISNHLYFYWYRQILGQKVEFLVSFYNNEISEKSEIFDDQFSVERPDGSNFTLKIRSTKLEDSAMYFCASSGQGNTEAFFGQGTRLTVV.

This sequence joins TRBV7-2 and TRBJ1-6; 7 positions match TRBD1. Trimming removed 5 bases from V and 10 bases from J; junction bases left unmatched: 11. The V gene's germline CDR1 is SGHTA and CDR2 FQGNSA. There are 15 residues in the CDR3. CDR3 in amino acids: CASSMPTGVRSPLHF. In DNA, the CDR3 is TGTGCCAGCAGCATGCCTACAGGGGTTCGGTCACCCCTCCACTTT.